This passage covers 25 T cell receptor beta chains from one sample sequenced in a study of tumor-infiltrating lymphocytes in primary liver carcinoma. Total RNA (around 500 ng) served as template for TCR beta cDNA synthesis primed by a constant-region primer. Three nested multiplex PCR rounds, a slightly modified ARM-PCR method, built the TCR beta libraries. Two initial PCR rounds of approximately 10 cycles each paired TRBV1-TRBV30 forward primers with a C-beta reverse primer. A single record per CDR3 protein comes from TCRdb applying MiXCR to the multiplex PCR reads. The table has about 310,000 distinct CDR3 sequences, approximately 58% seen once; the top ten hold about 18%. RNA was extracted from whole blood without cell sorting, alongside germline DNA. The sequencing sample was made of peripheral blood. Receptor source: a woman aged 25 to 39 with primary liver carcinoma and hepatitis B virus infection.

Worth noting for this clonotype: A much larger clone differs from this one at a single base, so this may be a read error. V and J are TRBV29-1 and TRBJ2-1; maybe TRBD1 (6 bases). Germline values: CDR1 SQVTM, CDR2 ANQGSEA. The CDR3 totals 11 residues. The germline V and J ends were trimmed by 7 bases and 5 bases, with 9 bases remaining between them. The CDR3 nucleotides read TGCAGCGAGCAGGGGAACAATGAGCAGTTCTTC. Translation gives CSEQGNNEQFF.

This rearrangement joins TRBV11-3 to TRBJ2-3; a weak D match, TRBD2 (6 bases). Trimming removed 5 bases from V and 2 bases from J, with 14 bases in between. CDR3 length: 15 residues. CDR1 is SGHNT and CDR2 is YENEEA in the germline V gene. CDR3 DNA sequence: TGTGCCAGCAGCCCTCGGGGGTCCCTCACAGATACGCAGTATTTT. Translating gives CASSPRGSLTDTQYF.

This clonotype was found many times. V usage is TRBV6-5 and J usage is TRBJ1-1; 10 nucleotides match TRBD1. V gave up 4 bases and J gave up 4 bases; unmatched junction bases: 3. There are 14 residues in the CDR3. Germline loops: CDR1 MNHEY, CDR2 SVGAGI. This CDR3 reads CASSWGTGVTEAFF. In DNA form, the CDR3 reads TGTGCCAGCAGTTGGGGGACAGGGGTCACTGAAGCTTTCTTT.

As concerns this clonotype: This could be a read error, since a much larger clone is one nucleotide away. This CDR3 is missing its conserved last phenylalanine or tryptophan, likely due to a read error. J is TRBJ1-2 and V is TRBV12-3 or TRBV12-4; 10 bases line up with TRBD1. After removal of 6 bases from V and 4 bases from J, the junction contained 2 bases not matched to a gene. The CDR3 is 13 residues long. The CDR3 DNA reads TGTGCCAGCAGGGGACAGGGGACCTATGGCTACACCTTA. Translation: CASRGQGTYGYTL.

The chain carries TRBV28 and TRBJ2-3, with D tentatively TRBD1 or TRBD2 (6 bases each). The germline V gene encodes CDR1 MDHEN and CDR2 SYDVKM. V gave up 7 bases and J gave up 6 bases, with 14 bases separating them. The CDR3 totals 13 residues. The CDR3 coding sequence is TGTGCCAGCAACTCCGGAGGGGGGGATACGCAGTATTTT. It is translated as CASNSGGGDTQYF.

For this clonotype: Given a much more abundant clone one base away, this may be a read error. The CDR3 DNA is TGCGCCGGCAGTGAGTCGTTTAGGAACCAAGAGACCCAGTACTTC. It encodes CAGSESFRNQETQYF. The J gene is TRBJ2-5, the V gene TRBV10-2; D unclear. Germline V gene sequence: CDR1 WSHSY, CDR2 SAAADI. The CDR3 is 15 amino acids.

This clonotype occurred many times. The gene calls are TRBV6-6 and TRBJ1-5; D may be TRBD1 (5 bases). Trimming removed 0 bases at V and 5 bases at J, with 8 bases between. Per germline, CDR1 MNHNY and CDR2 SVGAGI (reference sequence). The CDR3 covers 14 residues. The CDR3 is CASSYSGHDQPQHF. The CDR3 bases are TGTGCCAGCAGTTACTCGGGGCACGATCAGCCCCAGCATTTT.

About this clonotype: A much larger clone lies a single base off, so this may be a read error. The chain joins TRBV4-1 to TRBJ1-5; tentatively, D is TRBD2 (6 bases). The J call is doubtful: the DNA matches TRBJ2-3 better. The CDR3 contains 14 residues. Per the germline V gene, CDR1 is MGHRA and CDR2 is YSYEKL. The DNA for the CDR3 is TGCGCCAGCGGGATGGGGGGAGATCTTCAGCCCCAGTATTTT. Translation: CASGMGGDLQPQYF.

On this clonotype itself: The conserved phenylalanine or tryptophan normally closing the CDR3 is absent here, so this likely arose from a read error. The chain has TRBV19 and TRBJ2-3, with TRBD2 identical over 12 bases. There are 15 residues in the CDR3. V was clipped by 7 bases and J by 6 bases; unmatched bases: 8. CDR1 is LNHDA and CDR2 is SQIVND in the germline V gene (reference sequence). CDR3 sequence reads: CASTPTSGRRDTQYL. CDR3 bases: TGTGCCAGTACCCCAACTAGCGGGAGGAGGGATACGCAGTATCTT.

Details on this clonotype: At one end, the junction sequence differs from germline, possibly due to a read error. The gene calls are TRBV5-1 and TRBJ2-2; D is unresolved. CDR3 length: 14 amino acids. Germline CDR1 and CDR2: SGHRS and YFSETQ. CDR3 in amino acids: CARSFAGLTGELFF. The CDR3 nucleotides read TGCGCCAGAAGCTTTGCCGGCCTCACCGGGGAGCTGTTTTTT.

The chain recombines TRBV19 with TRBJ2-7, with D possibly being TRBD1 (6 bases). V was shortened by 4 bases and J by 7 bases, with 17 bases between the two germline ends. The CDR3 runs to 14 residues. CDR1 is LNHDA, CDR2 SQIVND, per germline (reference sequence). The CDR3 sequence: CASSTGHHLGEQYF. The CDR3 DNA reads TGTGCCAGTAGTACGGGACACCATCTGGGTGAGCAGTACTTC.

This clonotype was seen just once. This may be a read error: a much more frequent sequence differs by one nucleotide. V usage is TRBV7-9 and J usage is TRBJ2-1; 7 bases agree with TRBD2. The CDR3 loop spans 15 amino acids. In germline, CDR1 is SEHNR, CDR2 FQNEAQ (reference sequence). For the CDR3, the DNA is TGTGCCAACAGCTTACGCGGGAGCCCCTACAATGAGCAGTTCTTC. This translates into CANSLRGSPYNEQFF.

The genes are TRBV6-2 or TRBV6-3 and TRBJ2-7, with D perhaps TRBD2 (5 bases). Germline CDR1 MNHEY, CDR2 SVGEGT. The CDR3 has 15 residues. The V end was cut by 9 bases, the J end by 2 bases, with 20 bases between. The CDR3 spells CASSPSEELPYEQYF. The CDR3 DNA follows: TGTGCCAGTAGCCCCTCGGAGGAACTACCCTACGAGCAGTACTTC.

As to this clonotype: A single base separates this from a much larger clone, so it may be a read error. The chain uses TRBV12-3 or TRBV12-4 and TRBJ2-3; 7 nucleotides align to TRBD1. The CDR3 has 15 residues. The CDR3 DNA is TGTGCCAGCAGTTCGTCGACAGGGTCCACAAATACGCAGTATTTT. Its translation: CASSSSTGSTNTQYF.

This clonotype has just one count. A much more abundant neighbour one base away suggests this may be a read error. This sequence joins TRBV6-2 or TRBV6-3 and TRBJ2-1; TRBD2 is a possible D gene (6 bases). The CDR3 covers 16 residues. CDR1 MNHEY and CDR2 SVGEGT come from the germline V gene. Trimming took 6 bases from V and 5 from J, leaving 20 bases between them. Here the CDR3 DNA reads TGTGCCAGCAGCCCTGATGGTAGCGGATCCCACAATGAGCAGTTCTTC. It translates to CASSPDGSGSHNEQFF.

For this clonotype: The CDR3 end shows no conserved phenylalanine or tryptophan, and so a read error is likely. The CDR3 nucleotides read TGTGCCAGCAGCTTAAGTGTTGGGTTGGCGGGAGGCTACGAGCAGTACTCC. Its translation is CASSLSVGLAGGYEQYS. The chain has TRBV11-2 and TRBJ2-7; 8 bases fit TRBD2. V lost 2 bases to trimming and J lost 3 bases; unmatched junction nucleotides: 12. Germline CDR1 is SGHAT and CDR2 is FQNNGV. This CDR3 has 17 amino acids.

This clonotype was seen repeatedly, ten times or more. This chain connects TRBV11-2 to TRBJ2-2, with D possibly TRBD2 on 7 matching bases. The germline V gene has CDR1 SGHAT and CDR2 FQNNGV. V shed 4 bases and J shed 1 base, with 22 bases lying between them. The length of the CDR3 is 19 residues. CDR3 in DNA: TGTGCCAGCAGCTCCCCCCGGGGGGCCGGGGGATTGAACACCGGGGAGCTGTTTTTT. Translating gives CASSSPRGAGGLNTGELFF.

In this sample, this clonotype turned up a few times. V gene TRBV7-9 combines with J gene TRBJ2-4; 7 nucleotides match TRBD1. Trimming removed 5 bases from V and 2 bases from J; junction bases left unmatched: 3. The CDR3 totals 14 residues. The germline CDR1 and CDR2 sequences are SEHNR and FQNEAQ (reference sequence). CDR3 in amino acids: CASSNRGPKNIQYF. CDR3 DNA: TGTGCCAGCAGCAACAGGGGCCCCAAAAACATTCAGTACTTC.

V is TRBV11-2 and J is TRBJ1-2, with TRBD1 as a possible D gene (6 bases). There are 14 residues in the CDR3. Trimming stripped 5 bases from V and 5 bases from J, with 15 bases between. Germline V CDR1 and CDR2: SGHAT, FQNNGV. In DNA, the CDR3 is TGTGCCAGCAGCCGGGGGGGGCTCGTGTATGGCTACACCTTC. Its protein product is CASSRGGLVYGYTF.

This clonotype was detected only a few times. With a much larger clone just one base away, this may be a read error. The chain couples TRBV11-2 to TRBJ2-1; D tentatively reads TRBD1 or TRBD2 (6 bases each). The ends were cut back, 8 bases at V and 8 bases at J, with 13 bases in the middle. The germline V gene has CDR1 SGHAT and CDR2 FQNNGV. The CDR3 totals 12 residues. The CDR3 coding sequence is TGTGCCAGCGGGGGGCTGAACGATGAGCAGTTCTTC. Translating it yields CASGGLNDEQFF.

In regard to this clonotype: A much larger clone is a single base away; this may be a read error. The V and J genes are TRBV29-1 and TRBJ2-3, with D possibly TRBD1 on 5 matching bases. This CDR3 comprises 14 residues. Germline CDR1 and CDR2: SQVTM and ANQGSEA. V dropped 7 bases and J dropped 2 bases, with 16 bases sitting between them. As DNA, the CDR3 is TGCAGCGAGAAAGGGGTAGGGGACACAGATACGCAGTATTTT. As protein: CSEKGVGDTDTQYF.

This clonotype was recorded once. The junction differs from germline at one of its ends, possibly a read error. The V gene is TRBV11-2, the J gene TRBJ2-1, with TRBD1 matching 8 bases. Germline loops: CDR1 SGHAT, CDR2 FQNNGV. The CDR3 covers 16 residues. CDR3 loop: CASTLVDGQGADEQFF. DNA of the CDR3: TGTGCCAGCACCTTAGTCGATGGACAGGGTGCCGATGAGCAGTTCTTC.

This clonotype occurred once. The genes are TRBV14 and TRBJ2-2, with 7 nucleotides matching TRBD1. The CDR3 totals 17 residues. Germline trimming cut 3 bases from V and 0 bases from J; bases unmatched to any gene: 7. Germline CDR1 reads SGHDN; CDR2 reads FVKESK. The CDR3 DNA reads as TGTGCCAGCAGCCATGAGTGGGACAGTCCGAACACCGGGGAGCTGTTTTTT. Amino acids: CASSHEWDSPNTGELFF.

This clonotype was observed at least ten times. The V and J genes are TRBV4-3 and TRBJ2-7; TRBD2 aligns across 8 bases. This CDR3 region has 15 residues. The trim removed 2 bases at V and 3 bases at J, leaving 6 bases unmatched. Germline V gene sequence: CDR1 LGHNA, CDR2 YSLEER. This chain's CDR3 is CASSQIAGPNYEQYF. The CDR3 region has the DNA TGCGCCAGCAGCCAAATAGCGGGGCCGAACTACGAGCAGTACTTC.

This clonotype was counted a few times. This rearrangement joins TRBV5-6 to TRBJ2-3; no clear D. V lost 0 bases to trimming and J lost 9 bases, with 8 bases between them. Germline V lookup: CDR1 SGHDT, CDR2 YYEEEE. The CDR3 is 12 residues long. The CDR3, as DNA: TGTGCCAGCAGCTTGGCACAAGGAACGCAGTATTTT. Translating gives CASSLAQGTQYF.